This note documents a single T cell receptor (beta chain) sequence. The target antigen is unknown. Libraries were prepared by immunoSEQ multiplex PCR; TCRdb keeps only in-frame clonotypes and omits some of them. The sample has about 83,000 clones; 85% to 90% are singletons. This sample stems from a study of OX40 agonist ivuxolimab in advanced cancers. Background on the study: Participants, 82.7% male, averaged approximately 65 years of age, ranging from about 20 to 79. The study, taken as a whole, reports: Clonal expansion was seen in CD4+ and CD8+ blood T cells by week 6 at 0.1 to 3.0 mg/kg.

The V and J ends lost 4 bases and 5 bases, in that order; junction bases with no gene match: 8. Germline values: CDR1 SGHDT, CDR2 YYEEEE. The CDR3 sequence is 14 residues long. The rearrangement uses TRBV5-6 and TRBJ1-2; TRBD1 matches 7 bases. The TCR sequence derives from an adult with an advanced solid tumor such as melanoma, head and neck, liver or kidney cancer. Sequencing was performed on CD4+ or CD8+ T cells sorted from blood, taken in a trial of the OX40 agonist ivuxolimab. CDR3 protein: CASSRAQGLYGYTF. CDR3 sequence (DNA): TGTGCCAGCAGCCGGGCACAGGGGCTATATGGCTACACCTTC.